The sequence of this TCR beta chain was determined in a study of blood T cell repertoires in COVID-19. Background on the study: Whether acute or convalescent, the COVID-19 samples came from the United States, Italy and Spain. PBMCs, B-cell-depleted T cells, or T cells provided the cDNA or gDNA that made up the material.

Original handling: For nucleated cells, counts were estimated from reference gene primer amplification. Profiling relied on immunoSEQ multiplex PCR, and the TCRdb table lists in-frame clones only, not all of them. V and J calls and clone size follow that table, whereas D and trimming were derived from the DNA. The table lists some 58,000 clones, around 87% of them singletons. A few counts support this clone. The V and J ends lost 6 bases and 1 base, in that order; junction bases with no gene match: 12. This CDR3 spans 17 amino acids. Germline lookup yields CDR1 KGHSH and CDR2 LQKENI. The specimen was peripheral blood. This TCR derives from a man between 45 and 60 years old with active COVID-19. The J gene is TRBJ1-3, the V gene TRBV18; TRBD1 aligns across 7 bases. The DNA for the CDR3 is TGTGCCAGCTCCCCTACGAGACAGGGTGCTTCTGGAAACACCATATATTTT. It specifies CASSPTRQGASGNTIYF.